These 6 T cell receptor beta chains came from one sample sequenced in a study of OX40 agonist ivuxolimab in advanced cancers. Libraries were prepared through the immunoSEQ multiplex PCR assay. Not all clones reach the TCRdb copy of this immuneACCESS table, which keeps in-frame sequences only. Checked studies attribute under half of the gap to unresolved V genes and leave the rest unexplained. This sample is represented by more than 25,000 clones; around 79% of them were singletons. Of the sample, roughly a third is held by the ten largest clones. The sequenced sample was CD4+ or CD8+ T cells sorted from blood, obtained in a trial of the OX40 agonist ivuxolimab. Receptors were obtained from an adult with an advanced solid tumor such as melanoma, head and neck, liver or kidney cancer.

The rearrangement uses TRBV4-1 and TRBJ2-6, with 12 bases lining up with TRBD2. CDR1 and CDR2 from the germline V gene are MGHRA and YSYEKL. CDR3 length: 19 amino acids. The ends lost 2 bases at V and 0 bases at J; junction bases unmatched: 5. CDR3 protein: CASSQKTSGGFSGANVLTF. The CDR3 DNA sequence: TGCGCCAGCAGCCAAAAGACTAGCGGGGGTTTCTCTGGGGCCAACGTCCTGACTTTC.

The chain uses TRBV27 and TRBJ1-3, with no clear D. Trimming took 2 bases from V and 0 from J, leaving 17 bases between them. The V gene's germline CDR1 is MNHEY and CDR2 SMNVEV (reference sequence). This CDR3 has 18 residues. In DNA, the CDR3 is TGTGCCAGCAGTTTAGTCGGGCCGGCGACCATCTCTGGAAACACCATATATTTT. Amino acids: CASSLVGPATISGNTIYF.

The CDR3 DNA sequence: TGCGCCAGCAGCCACGAGACAGGGAAAAACTATGGCTACACCTTC. Translating gives CASSHETGKNYGYTF. This rearrangement joins TRBV4-1 to TRBJ1-2; 7 positions agree with TRBD1. The germline V gene encodes CDR1 MGHRA and CDR2 YSYEKL. The CDR3 consists of 15 residues. The V segment lost 3 bases and the J segment 2 bases; nucleotides outside the gene matches: 6.

This clone was counted a few times. The chain is built from TRBV11-2 and TRBJ2-5; a weak D match, TRBD2 (5 bases). Germline V CDR1 and CDR2: SGHAT, FQNNGV. The CDR3 is made up of 15 amino acids. V lost 5 bases, J lost 2 bases, and 15 bases lay in between. The CDR3 here is CASSPVSAIQETQYF. Here the CDR3 DNA reads TGTGCCAGCAGCCCCGTTAGCGCTATTCAAGAGACCCAGTACTTC. The variable domain in full, with the rest retrieved from reference TRBV11-2 and TRBJ2-5, is EAGVAQSPRYKIIEKRQSVAFWCNPISGHATLYWYQQILGQGPKLLIQFQNNGVVDDSQLPKDRFSAERLKGVDSTLKIQPAKLEDSAVYLCASSPVSAIQETQYFGPGTRLLVL.

The rearrangement joins TRBV7-1 to TRBJ2-3, with 10 bases identical to TRBD2. TRBV7-1 is an ORF, and what it does is uncertain. The junction had 6 bases not matched to a gene; V was cut back by 3 bases and J by 6 bases. The CDR3 has 15 amino acids. CDR3 coding DNA: TGTGCCAGCAGCTCCGTTCCTAGCGGGGGTGATACGCAGTATTTT. Protein: CASSSVPSGGDTQYF.

The V and J genes are TRBV7-9 and TRBJ2-7; the D gene is possibly TRBD2 (6 bases). V lost 2 bases, J lost 2 bases, and 13 bases lay in between. CDR1 is SEHNR and CDR2 is FQNEAQ in the germline V gene (reference sequence). CDR3 size: 15 residues. The CDR3 protein is CASSLSREATYEQYF. In DNA, the CDR3 is TGTGCCAGCAGCTTAAGCAGGGAGGCCACCTACGAGCAGTACTTC.